This T cell receptor beta chain stems from a study of regulatory T cells in long-lasting Graves disease. A word on this clonotype: What it binds is not known.

TCRdb processed the reads anew with MiXCR; each CDR3 protein has one entry. The sample contains 950 to 1,000 distinct CDR3 sequences, 80% to 90% of which appear only once. The V and J ends lost 2 bases and 6 bases, in that order; junction bases with no gene match: 3. The CDR3 has 14 residues. Germline-derived CDR1 and CDR2 are SGHRS and YFSETQ. Following extraction of RNA from PBMCs, that RNA was used to make the TCR library. Graves' disease diagnoses followed American Thyroid Association guidelines. Patients were enrolled at an endocrinology department in Xi'an, China. Findings and limits, study-wide: Study of thyroid tissue was not done, with only peripheral blood studied.

The chain uses TRBV5-1 and TRBJ1-2, with 11 bases fitting TRBD1. Sequencing used peripheral blood mononuclear cells (PBMCs), obtained with antithyroid drug treatment, in newly diagnosed or persistent Graves disease (not recorded which). The receptor was derived from a young man with Graves disease. CDR3 amino acids: CASSFEGQGDGYTF. The CDR3 bases are TGCGCCAGCAGCTTCGAGGGACAGGGGGATGGCTACACCTTC.